The source of this T cell receptor beta chain is a study of cytomegalovirus exposure and HLA in healthy donors. Vbeta (60) and Jbeta (13) primers were used in the PCR. Only in-frame clones appear in the TCRdb table, and some are missing; sequencing was by immunoSEQ multiplex PCR. The table has around 95,000 clones, under 80% seen once. This CDR3 has 13 amino acids. V was pared by 2 bases and J by 7 bases, with 9 bases between. The germline V gene has CDR1 LNHDA and CDR2 SQIVND (reference sequence). This chain joins TRBV19 and TRBJ2-4; D gene unclear. The receptor comes from a male donor in good health and CMV-seronegative. Material: PBMCs. In DNA, the CDR3 is TGTGCCAGTAGTATATCCCGGTTGAACATTCAGTACTTC. Amino acids: CASSISRLNIQYF.